The 29 T cell receptor beta chains below were found in one sample sequenced in a study of cytomegalovirus exposure and HLA in healthy donors. PCR involved 60 Vbeta and 13 Jbeta primers. Only in-frame clones appear in the TCRdb table, and some are missing; sequencing was by immunoSEQ multiplex PCR. Among about 43,000 clones listed, 51% were seen once. The sample taken for sequencing was PBMCs. These receptors all stem from a man aged 55 to 69 in good health and CMV-seronegative.

The genes are TRBV28 and TRBJ2-4; 11 nucleotides match TRBD2. Germline trimming cut 3 bases from V and 3 bases from J; bases unmatched to any gene: 4. CDR3 size: 16 residues. Germline loops: CDR1 MDHEN, CDR2 SYDVKM. This CDR3 is CASSFLTSGNKNIQYF. The CDR3 DNA reads TGTGCCAGCAGTTTCCTGACTAGCGGGAACAAAAACATTCAGTACTTC.

This clone was found once. This chain joins TRBV10-2 and TRBJ2-5; no clear D. CDR1 is WSHSY, CDR2 SAAADI, per germline. The CDR3 loop spans 12 amino acids. The germline V and J ends were trimmed by 2 bases and 4 bases, with 5 bases remaining between them. CDR3 protein: CASSETRETQYF. The CDR3 DNA follows: TGCGCCAGCAGTGAGACTCGAGAGACCCAGTACTTC.

This clone showed up just a few times. Other DNA sequences in the sample encode the same CDR3. This chain links TRBV19 with TRBJ2-7; a possible D gene is TRBD2 (5 bases). From germline, CDR1 is LNHDA and CDR2 SQIVND (reference sequence). V was pared by 5 bases and J by 2 bases, with 16 bases between. CDR3 length: 15 residues. The chain's CDR3 is CASSSGGLAAYEQYF. CDR3 sequence (DNA): TGTGCCAGTAGTTCCGGCGGCCTAGCCGCCTACGAGCAGTACTTC.

This clone turned up a few times. The V call is TRBV5-1, the J call TRBJ1-1; a weak D match, TRBD1 (6 bases). The CDR3 spans 15 residues. The germline V and J ends were trimmed by 2 bases and 0 bases, with 11 bases remaining between them. Germline values: CDR1 SGHRS, CDR2 YFSETQ. For the CDR3, the DNA is TGCGCCAGCAGCTTCATAGGGGGAGTGAACACTGAAGCTTTCTTT. Amino acids: CASSFIGGVNTEAFF.

The table lists this clone with a count of one. This chain uses TRBV9 with TRBJ2-1; 8 bases match TRBD2. Trimming cost V 4 bases and J 2 bases; bases outside gene matches: 5. The CDR3 spans 15 residues. Germline V gives CDR1 SGDLS, CDR2 YYNGEE. For the CDR3, the DNA is TGTGCCAGCAGCCACCGGACTAGCACCTACAATGAGCAGTTCTTC. Translated: CASSHRTSTYNEQFF.

This clone was seen only a few times. The V gene is TRBV30, the J gene TRBJ1-2, with TRBD1 as a possible D gene (6 bases). CDR1 and CDR2 (germline): GTSNPN, SVGIG (reference sequence). This CDR3 contains 13 residues. Trimming shortened V by 2 bases and J by 3 bases, and 10 bases separated the two germline ends. The CDR3 region has the DNA TGTGCCTGGAGTAGTGGGGGCCACTATGGCTACACCTTC. This codes for CAWSSGGHYGYTF.

Written as DNA, the CDR3 is TGTGCCAGCAGTTTATACACCGCTGCAGAGACCCAGTACTTC. Protein product: CASSLYTAAETQYF. The V gene is TRBV28, the J gene TRBJ2-5; D gene unclear. CDR3 length: 14 amino acids. The V gene lost 1 base and the J gene lost 4 bases, with 10 bases spanning the gap. The germline V gene encodes CDR1 MDHEN and CDR2 SYDVKM.

This clone was picked up a small number of times. The CDR3 bases are TGTGCGTGCAGGGGAACCTACGAGCAGTACTTC. It is translated as CACRGTYEQYF. This chain uses TRBV30 with TRBJ2-7, with D perhaps TRBD1 (6 bases). The CDR3 is made up of 11 amino acids. Germline loops: CDR1 GTSNPN, CDR2 SVGIG (reference sequence).

The chain uses TRBV7-2 and TRBJ2-7, with TRBD2 matching 11 bases. The J segment lost 7 bases and the V segment lost 0 bases, leaving 8 bases of the junction unmatched. The CDR3 contains 16 residues. Germline loops: CDR1 SGHTA, CDR2 FQGNSA. CDR3 protein: CASSLARTSGPLEQYF. DNA for the CDR3: TGTGCCAGCAGCTTAGCGAGGACTAGCGGGCCTCTTGAGCAGTACTTC.

The V gene is TRBV14, the J gene TRBJ2-1, with 9 nucleotides matching TRBD2. The CDR3 is made up of 16 amino acids. V shed 4 bases and J 13 bases; nucleotides not matched to a gene: 17. Per germline, CDR1 SGHDN and CDR2 FVKESK. CDR3 sequence: CASSPLAGPSPGPQFF. The CDR3 nucleotides read TGTGCCAGCAGCCCACTAGCGGGCCCTTCTCCCGGGCCTCAGTTCTTC.

The gene calls are TRBV29-1 and TRBJ1-2; a weak D match, TRBD1 (5 bases). Germline values: CDR1 SQVTM, CDR2 ANQGSEA. This CDR3 has 14 residues. V lost 4 bases to trimming and J lost 3 bases, with 15 bases between them. CDR3 region: CSVVRLQADYGYTF. As DNA, the CDR3 is TGCAGCGTTGTAAGGTTACAGGCGGACTATGGCTACACCTTC.

This clone came up a few times. The gene calls are TRBV7-6 and TRBJ2-3; 13 positions agree with TRBD2. Unmatched junction bases numbered 6, after V lost 5 bases and J lost 4 bases. Germline V gene data show CDR1 as SGHVS and CDR2 as FNYEAQ. CDR3 length equals 16 residues. CDR3 in amino acids: CASSKELAGGADTQYF. The CDR3 DNA sequence: TGTGCCAGCAGCAAGGAACTAGCGGGAGGGGCAGATACGCAGTATTTT.

The rearrangement joins TRBV14 to TRBJ2-7; D might be TRBD1 (5 bases). The V end was cut by 1 base, the J end by 5 bases, with 9 bases between. CDR3 length: 13 residues. Germline loops: CDR1 SGHDN, CDR2 FVKESK. This CDR3 is CASSQVVRDEQYF. CDR3 nucleotide sequence: TGTGCCAGCAGCCAAGTTGTCAGGGACGAGCAGTACTTC.

The chain combines TRBV18 with TRBJ2-4, with D possibly TRBD1 on 6 matching bases. Germline V gene lookup returns CDR1 KGHSH and CDR2 LQKENI. This CDR3 has 11 amino acids. Trimming took off 4 bases at V and 11 bases at J, with 9 bases between the two ends. CDR3 protein: CASSLTGLQYF. The DNA for the CDR3 is TGTGCCAGCTCACTGACAGGTCTTCAGTACTTC.

This rearrangement joins TRBV5-1 to TRBJ1-3, with D tentatively TRBD1 (5 bases). CDR3 length: 17 residues. Trimming cost V 4 bases and J 0 bases, with 17 bases left between them. Germline loops: CDR1 SGHRS, CDR2 YFSETQ. The CDR3 coding sequence is TGCGCCAGCAGCCTACAGGCAACTCCCCGCTCTGGAAACACCATATATTTT. Translated: CASSLQATPRSGNTIYF.

The chain joins TRBV6-6 to TRBJ1-1, with 7 bases aligning to TRBD1. The V gene's germline CDR1 is MNHNY and CDR2 SVGAGI (reference sequence). V was clipped by 5 bases and J by 5 bases; unmatched bases: 8. This CDR3 comprises 14 residues. CDR3: CASSLDRVSTEAFF. CDR3 nucleotides: TGTGCCAGCAGTCTTGACAGGGTTTCGACTGAAGCTTTCTTT.

The V call is TRBV7-8, the J call TRBJ2-7, with TRBD2 matching 16 bases. The germline V gene has CDR1 SGHVS and CDR2 FQNEAQ. V shed 5 bases, J shed 6 bases, and the junction held 7 bases outside the gene matches. The CDR3 is 16 residues long. The CDR3 region is CASSPMGLAGGSEQYF. The CDR3 nucleotides are TGTGCCAGCAGCCCAATGGGACTAGCGGGAGGGAGCGAGCAGTACTTC.

The rearrangement uses TRBV30 and TRBJ1-5; no definite D call. V gave up 3 bases and J gave up 0 bases, with 6 bases separating them. Germline loops: CDR1 GTSNPN, CDR2 SVGIG (reference sequence). CDR3 length equals 13 residues. In nucleotides, the CDR3 is TGTGCCTGGAGCGGGATTAGCAATCAGCCCCAGCATTTT. Its translation: CAWSGISNQPQHF.

A word on this clone: Distinct nucleotide sequences in the sample also encode this CDR3. The J gene is TRBJ1-5, the V gene TRBV27; D perhaps matches TRBD1 (5 bases). Trimming removed 6 bases at V and 3 bases at J, with 12 bases between. In germline, CDR1 is MNHEY, CDR2 SMNVEV (reference sequence). The CDR3 totals 14 residues. The CDR3 DNA reads TGTGCCAGCAGCCCTGCAGGGTACAATCAGCCCCAGCATTTT. As protein: CASSPAGYNQPQHF.

The gene calls are TRBV5-4 and TRBJ1-1, with D unclear. The germline V gene encodes CDR1 SGHNT and CDR2 YYREEE (reference sequence). The CDR3 contains 14 residues. The ends were cut back, 1 base at V and 0 bases at J, with 7 bases in the middle. The CDR3 region has the DNA TGTGCCAGCAGCTTGATACAGATGAACACTGAAGCTTTCTTT. Translated: CASSLIQMNTEAFF.

The chain links TRBV5-1 to TRBJ1-1, with D possibly matching TRBD1 (6 bases). V lost 0 bases, J lost 7 bases, and 10 bases lay in between. CDR1 SGHRS and CDR2 YFSETQ come from the germline V gene. There are 13 residues in the CDR3. This CDR3 is CASSLDRVNEAFF. The CDR3 DNA sequence: TGCGCCAGCAGCTTGGACAGGGTCAATGAAGCTTTCTTT. Full variable domain (outside the CDR3, taken from reference TRBV5-1 and TRBJ1-1): KAGVTQTPRYLIKTRGQQVTLSCSPISGHRSVSWYQQTPGQGLQFLFEYFSETQRNKGNFPGRFSGRQFSNSRSEMNVSTLELGDSALYLCASSLDRVNEAFFGQGTRLTVV.

J is TRBJ1-3 and V is TRBV27; maybe TRBD1 (5 bases). The CDR3 has 14 amino acids. Trimming took 3 bases from V and 7 from J, leaving 13 bases between them. The germline gives CDR1 MNHEY, CDR2 SMNVEV (reference sequence). This chain's CDR3 is CASSLWGGGNTIYF. The CDR3 region has the DNA TGTGCCAGCAGTTTGTGGGGCGGTGGGAACACCATATATTTT.

This clone was counted between two and nine times. This rearrangement joins TRBV4-3 to TRBJ1-5; D unclear. Trimming stripped 4 bases from V and 5 bases from J, with 9 bases between. The germline V gene encodes CDR1 LGHNA and CDR2 YSLEER. CDR3 length equals 13 residues. CDR3 nucleotide sequence: TGCGCCAGCAGCCCCGAGATCGATCAGCCCCAGCATTTT. Protein: CASSPEIDQPQHF.

CDR3 nucleotides: TGCAGCGTTGAATCAGCTAACTATGGCTACACCTTC. It encodes CSVESANYGYTF. The chain carries TRBV29-1 and TRBJ1-2; D unclear. Trimming removed 2 bases from V and 0 bases from J, with 4 bases in between. This CDR3 comprises 12 residues. Germline V gene sequence: CDR1 SQVTM, CDR2 ANQGSEA. The variable domain in full, with the rest retrieved from reference TRBV29-1 and TRBJ1-2, is SAVISQKPSRDICQRGTSLTIQCQVDSQVTMMFWYRQQPGQSLTLIATANQGSEATYESGFVIDKFPISRPNLTFSTLTVSNMSPEDSSIYLCSVESANYGYTFGSGTRLTVV.

This clone was counted a few times. The chain carries TRBV5-1 and TRBJ2-7, with 7 bases matching TRBD1. The V segment lost 3 bases and the J segment 1 base; nucleotides outside the gene matches: 7. Per the germline V gene, CDR1 is SGHRS and CDR2 is YFSETQ. CDR3 length: 15 amino acids. In DNA form, the CDR3 reads TGCGCCAGCAGCTCACAGACAGGGCCATCCTACGAGCAGTACTTC. It specifies CASSSQTGPSYEQYF.

This clone was picked up a small number of times. The CDR3 DNA is TGCGCCAGCAGCCAAGATCCCCAGGGTCGGACTGAAGCTTTCTTT. The encoded protein is CASSQDPQGRTEAFF. This chain links TRBV4-3 with TRBJ1-1, with TRBD1 as a possible D gene (5 bases). Trimming took off 0 bases at V and 5 bases at J, with 13 bases between the two ends. CDR1 is LGHNA, CDR2 YSLEER, per germline. The CDR3 has 15 amino acids.

The V gene is TRBV6-4, the J gene TRBJ2-5; the D is unclear. There are 12 residues in the CDR3. Deletions cut 7 bases from V and 2 bases from J, with 8 bases between. Germline CDR1 MRHNA, CDR2 SNTAGT. The CDR3 nucleotides read TGTGCCAGCATAATGTTACAAGAGACCCAGTACTTC. Translated: CASIMLQETQYF.

As to this clone: Additional DNA sequences in this sample encode the identical CDR3. The chain has TRBV18 and TRBJ2-5; a weak D match, TRBD1 (6 bases). The CDR3 loop spans 14 amino acids. Trimming pared 6 bases from V and 4 bases from J, leaving 15 bases between. Germline CDR1 is KGHSH and CDR2 is LQKENI. DNA for the CDR3: TGTGCCAGCTCTCCTAAAGGGGGTGGAGAGACCCAGTACTTC. Translated: CASSPKGGGETQYF. The full variable domain, completed using reference TRBV18 and TRBJ2-5, is NAGVMQNPRHLVRRRGQEARLRCSPMKGHSHVYWYRQLPEEGLKFMVYLQKENIIDESGMPKERFSAEFPKEGPSILRIQQVVRGDSAAYFCASSPKGGGETQYFGPGTRLLVL.

The rearrangement links TRBV9 to TRBJ2-1; 8 positions agree with TRBD1. The trim removed 3 bases at V and 8 bases at J, leaving 10 bases unmatched. The germline V gene encodes CDR1 SGDLS and CDR2 YYNGEE. The CDR3 runs to 15 residues. CDR3: CASSGDRTGEDEQFF. The CDR3 DNA sequence: TGTGCCAGCAGCGGGGACAGGACAGGAGAGGATGAGCAGTTCTTC. Full variable domain (missing parts from reference TRBV9 and TRBJ2-1): DSGVTQTPKHLITATGQRVTLRCSPRSGDLSVYWYQQSLDQGLQFLIQYYNGEERAKGNILERFSAQQFPDLHSELNLSSLELGDSALYFCASSGDRTGEDEQFFGPGTRLTVL.